This T cell receptor (gamma chain) is from a study of gamma-delta T cells after stem cell transplantation (dated by TCRdb to the mid-2010s). Libraries were built with RT-PCR. For sequencing, an Illumina MiSeq was employed. TCRdb reprocessed the public reads with the caller CATT; rows with the same DNA were merged afterwards. The sample table holds some 1,800 gamma-chain clones, of which 1.5% to 2% were seen once. 30% to 45% of the sample is held by the ten biggest clonotypes. CDR1 is given as GITISATS and CDR2 as ISYDGTV, both from the germline V gene (reference sequence). Including cysteine and phenylalanine, the CDR3 has 11 amino acids. The DNA shown is the 33-base CDR3, in frame from base 1. Points on this clone: Its target antigen remains unknown. The junction shows a germline mismatch at one end, possibly a read error.

The rearrangement joined TRGV9 to TRGJ1 or TRGJ2. Sequencing was performed on gamma-delta T cells. The sequence came from a human donor. It is not recorded whose cells these are; they may come from a transplant donor. CDR3 protein: CALREVGRKLF. The sequenced DNA is TGTGCCTTGCGGGAGGTGGGACGGAAACTCTTT.